Below, one T cell receptor beta chain is given with its context. The antigen remains undetermined. The CDR3 loop spans 15 amino acids. Germline CDR1 MDHEN, CDR2 SYDVKM. V was pared by 5 bases and J by 4 bases, with 6 bases of the junction left unmatched. This record comes from a study of cytomegalovirus exposure and HLA in healthy donors. The overall study: Early release data held tens of millions of unique TCRs from HLA-typed donors. General study points: As was reported, the classifier diagnosed cytomegalovirus status with high specificity and sensitivity.

The PCR made use of 60 Vbeta and 13 Jbeta primers. The method was immunoSEQ multiplex PCR; TCRdb's version includes in-frame clones alone and lacks a portion of them. The table shows about 180,000 clones, with roughly 80% occurring only once. This clonotype was sampled from a man aged 30 to 39 in good health and CMV-seropositive. Source material: PBMCs. This chain connects TRBV28 to TRBJ2-5; 11 nucleotides match TRBD1. The CDR3 loop reads CASSTSGTGGETQYF. In DNA, the CDR3 is TGTGCCAGCAGTACCTCCGGGACAGGGGGAGAGACCCAGTACTTC.